Sequencing of this TCR beta chain was carried out in a study of control samples from healthy donors and cancer patients. Some clones are missing from TCRdb's copy, which holds only in-frame ones; the method was immunoSEQ multiplex PCR. Of about 150,000 clones in the sample, 91% were seen once. The specimen sequenced was blood. This TCR derives from a man aged 30-40 years in good health.

The CDR3 sequence: CSASIPIAKNIQYF. For the CDR3, the DNA is TGCAGTGCTAGTATCCCCATAGCCAAAAACATTCAGTACTTC. The chain uses TRBV20-1 and TRBJ2-4, with D unclear. The CDR3 sequence is 14 residues long. Trimming shortened V by 3 bases and J by 0 bases, and 9 bases separated the two germline ends. Germline assignment: CDR1 DFQATT and CDR2 SNEGSKA (reference sequence).